Included here is one T cell receptor (beta chain) sequence, with context. Germline V gene sequence: CDR1 MNHEY, CDR2 SMNVEV (reference sequence). The CDR3 consists of 15 residues. Trimming cost V 5 bases and J 3 bases; bases outside gene matches: 7. The source of the sample is a study of blood T cell repertoires in COVID-19. Looking at the study overall: Sites across the United States, Italy and Spain contributed samples from acute and convalescent COVID-19. PBMCs, B-cell-depleted T cells, or T cells provided the cDNA or gDNA that made up the material.

Authors' data handling: The authors estimated nucleated cell counts from reference gene primer amplification. Repertoires were generated with immunoSEQ multiplex PCR, while TCRdb's copy carries only in-frame clones and drops some. Clone size and the V and J calls come from that table; the DNA yielded D and trimming. Of tens of thousands of clones detected, approximately 80% appear once; the ten largest clones hold roughly 25%. The rearrangement joins TRBV27 to TRBJ1-1; 9 bases line up with TRBD1. The material sequenced was peripheral blood. The clonotype was recovered from a man aged 55 to 70 with acute or convalescent COVID-19. The CDR3 bases are TGTGCCAGCAGTCTACGACAGGGGGGGTACACTGAAGCTTTCTTT. It yields the protein CASSLRQGGYTEAFF.